Listed here are 8 T cell receptor beta chains from one sample, sequenced in a study of T cells after yellow fever vaccination. TCRdb reanalysed the 5' RACE reads using MiXCR and keeps one entry per CDR3 protein. The table has fewer than 650,000 distinct CDR3 sequences, 21% seen once. The source was PBMCs, collected roughly 23 days after the first yellow fever vaccination. These receptor sequences come from a man aged 18 to 30 who received the YFV17D yellow fever vaccine.

The chain links TRBV4-2 to TRBJ2-1; 8 bases match TRBD2. The CDR3 contains 18 residues. CDR1 and CDR2 from the germline V gene are LGHNA and YNFKEQ. The V and J ends lost 0 bases and 3 bases, in that order; junction bases with no gene match: 10. CDR3 bases: TGTGCCAGCAGCCAAGAGGGTAGTGGCGGGGGGATCTACAATGAGCAGTTCTTC. It codes for CASSQEGSGGGIYNEQFF.

The genes are TRBV28 and TRBJ2-5; TRBD1 matches at 8 bases. Losses at the gene ends were 5 bases for V and 6 bases for J; bases not matched to a gene: 8. The CDR3 length is 14 residues. Looked up from germline, CDR1 is MDHEN and CDR2 is SYDVKM. CDR3 DNA: TGTGCCAGCAGTAGGACAGGGAATCTACAGACCCAGTACTTC. Residues: CASSRTGNLQTQYF.

The chain recombines TRBV5-1 with TRBJ2-5; D perhaps matches TRBD1 (6 bases). CDR1 is SGHRS and CDR2 is YFSETQ in the germline V gene. The CDR3 is 15 residues long. Deletions cut 4 bases from V and 2 bases from J, with 15 bases between. The CDR3, as DNA: TGCGCCAGCAGCGACCCGCGGACAGTTCAAGAGACCCAGTACTTC. It specifies CASSDPRTVQETQYF.

The CDR3 is CASSTGGSGGYTF. CDR3 nucleotide sequence: TGTGCCAGCAGCACGGGGGGATCAGGTGGCTACACCTTC. The chain couples TRBV7-2 to TRBJ1-2, with D maybe TRBD1 (5 bases). CDR3 length equals 13 residues. With 5 bases removed from V and 7 bases from J, the gap between germline ends came to 14 bases. The germline gives CDR1 SGHTA, CDR2 FQGNSA.

This clonotype was found a few times. The V call is TRBV12-3 or TRBV12-4, the J call TRBJ2-3, with D hard to call. This CDR3 comprises 14 residues. Between the trimmed V and J ends, which lost 6 bases and 2 bases, there was a span of 12 bases. CDR3 sequence reads: CASSPQATTDTQYF. The CDR3 nucleotides are TGTGCCAGCAGCCCGCAGGCTACCACAGATACGCAGTATTTT.

The chain carries TRBV30 and TRBJ2-6; 8 bases map to TRBD1. Trimming removed 7 bases from V and 2 bases from J; junction bases left unmatched: 7. CDR1 is GTSNPN, CDR2 SVGIG, per germline (reference sequence). The CDR3 covers 15 residues. CDR3 bases: TGTGCCTCCTCCCAGACAGGGGCTGGGGCCAACGTCCTGACTTTC. This encodes CASSQTGAGANVLTF.

This clonotype was seen only once. The J gene is TRBJ2-1, the V gene TRBV18; D ambiguous. V was pared by 1 base and J by 6 bases, with 10 bases between. The V gene's germline CDR1 is KGHSH and CDR2 LQKENI. The CDR3 runs to 14 residues. The CDR3 nucleotides are TGTGCCAGCTCACCACTTCCAGGAAGCAATGAGCAGTTCTTC. Its translation: CASSPLPGSNEQFF.

This chain connects TRBV7-6 to TRBJ2-7; 10 bases map to TRBD1. Germline V gene lookup returns CDR1 SGHVS and CDR2 FNYEAQ. The CDR3 covers 16 residues. The V segment lost 5 bases and the J segment 1 base; nucleotides outside the gene matches: 8. The CDR3 region is CASSPWDRGISYEQYF. Written as DNA, the CDR3 is TGTGCCAGCAGCCCGTGGGACAGGGGAATTTCCTACGAGCAGTACTTC.